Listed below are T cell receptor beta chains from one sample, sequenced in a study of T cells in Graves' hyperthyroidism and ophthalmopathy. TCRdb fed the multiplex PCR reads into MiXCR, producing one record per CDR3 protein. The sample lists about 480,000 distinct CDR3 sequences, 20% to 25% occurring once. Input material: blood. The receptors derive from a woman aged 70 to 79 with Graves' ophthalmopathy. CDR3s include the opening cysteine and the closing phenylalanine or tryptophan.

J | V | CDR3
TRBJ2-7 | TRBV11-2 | CASSLLHSYEQYF
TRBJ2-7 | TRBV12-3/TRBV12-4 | CASTRGTGGVYEQYF
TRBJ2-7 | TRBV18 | CASSSSSESAQYF
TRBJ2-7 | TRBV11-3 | CASSLGYRLGEQYF
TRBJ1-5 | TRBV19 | CASSPRGGVDNQPQHF
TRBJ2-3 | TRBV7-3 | CASSLTAGGSTQYF
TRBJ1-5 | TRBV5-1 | CASSPQGGDNQPQHF
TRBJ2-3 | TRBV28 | CASSGSGMVAGTDTQYF
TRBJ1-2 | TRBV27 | CASSLNRVHGYTF
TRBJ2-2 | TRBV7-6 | CASSWTPANTGELFF
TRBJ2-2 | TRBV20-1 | CSAPPGSTGELFF
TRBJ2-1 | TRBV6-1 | CASMSITYNEQFF
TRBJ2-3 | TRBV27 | CASSHATTDAQYF
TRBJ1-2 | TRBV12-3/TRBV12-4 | CASSLLSGAGGYTF
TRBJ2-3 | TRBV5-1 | CASSLTGGWWADTQYF
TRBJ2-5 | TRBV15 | CATSRGRLAGTQETQYF
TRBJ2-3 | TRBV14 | CASSRLSGLTDTQYF
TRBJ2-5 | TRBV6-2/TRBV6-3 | CASSSPWETQYF
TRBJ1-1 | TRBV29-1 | CSVLDVNTEAFF
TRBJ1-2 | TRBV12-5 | CASGLGSYGYTF
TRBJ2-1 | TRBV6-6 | CASSYGLTDRDRGQFF
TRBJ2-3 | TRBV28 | CASSFPRDRPSTDTQYF
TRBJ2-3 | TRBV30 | CAWRGRRGIDTQYF
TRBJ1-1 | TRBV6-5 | CASSYRQGANTEAFF
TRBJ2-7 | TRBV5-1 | CASSSSEGSKQYF
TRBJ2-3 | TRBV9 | CASSVVLAATTDTQYF
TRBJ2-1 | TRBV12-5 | CASREGGSYNEQFF
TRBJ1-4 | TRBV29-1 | CSVFTGGLGEKLFF
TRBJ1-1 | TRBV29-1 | CSVEGGRGYTEAFF
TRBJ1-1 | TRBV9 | CASSPWDGRNTEAFF
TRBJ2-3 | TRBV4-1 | CASSHRVGRGTDTQYF
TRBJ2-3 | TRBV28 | CASSRNTQYF
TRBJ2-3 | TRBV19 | CASSGGAGGGTDTQYF
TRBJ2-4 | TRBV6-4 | CASRVDGHTKNIQYF
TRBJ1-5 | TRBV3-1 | CASSRGVSSPQHF
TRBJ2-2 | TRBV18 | CASSRDFGLFF
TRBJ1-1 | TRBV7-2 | CASRVSQGGDTEAFF
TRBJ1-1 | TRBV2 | CASSEQGQNTEAFF
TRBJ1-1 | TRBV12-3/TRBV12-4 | CASSFIGLGGEAFF
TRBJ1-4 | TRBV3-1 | CASSLRGTNEKLFF
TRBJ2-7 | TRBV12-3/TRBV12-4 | CASSPAPQGSYEQYF
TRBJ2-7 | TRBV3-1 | CASSQRGLSSYEQYF
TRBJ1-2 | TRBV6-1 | CASSHTPTGTKSGYTF
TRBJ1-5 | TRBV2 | CASGGLGSNQPQHF